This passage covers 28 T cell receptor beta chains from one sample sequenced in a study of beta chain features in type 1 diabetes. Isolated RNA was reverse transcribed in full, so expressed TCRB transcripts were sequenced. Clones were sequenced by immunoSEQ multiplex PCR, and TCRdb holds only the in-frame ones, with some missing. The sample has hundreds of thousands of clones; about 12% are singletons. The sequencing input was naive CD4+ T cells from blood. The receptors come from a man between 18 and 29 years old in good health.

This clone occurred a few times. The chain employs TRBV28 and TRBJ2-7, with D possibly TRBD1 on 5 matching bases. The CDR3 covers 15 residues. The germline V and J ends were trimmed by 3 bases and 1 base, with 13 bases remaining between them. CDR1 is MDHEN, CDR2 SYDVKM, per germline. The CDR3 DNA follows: TGTGCCAGCAGTTTCCAAAAGACAGTTTCCTACGAGCAGTACTTC. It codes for CASSFQKTVSYEQYF.

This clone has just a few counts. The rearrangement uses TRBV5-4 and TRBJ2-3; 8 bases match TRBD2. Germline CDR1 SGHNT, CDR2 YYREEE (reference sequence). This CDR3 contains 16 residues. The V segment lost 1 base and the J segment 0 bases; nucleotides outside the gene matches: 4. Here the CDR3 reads CASSLSPSGSTDTQYF. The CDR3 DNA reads TGTGCCAGCAGCTTGTCACCTAGCGGGAGCACAGATACGCAGTATTTT.

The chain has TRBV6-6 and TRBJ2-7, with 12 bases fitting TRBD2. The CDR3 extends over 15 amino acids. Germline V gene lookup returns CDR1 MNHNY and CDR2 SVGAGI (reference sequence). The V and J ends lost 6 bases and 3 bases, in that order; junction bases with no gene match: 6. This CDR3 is CASSRTSGTLYEQYF. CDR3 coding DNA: TGTGCCAGCAGCCGGACTAGCGGGACCCTCTACGAGCAGTACTTC.

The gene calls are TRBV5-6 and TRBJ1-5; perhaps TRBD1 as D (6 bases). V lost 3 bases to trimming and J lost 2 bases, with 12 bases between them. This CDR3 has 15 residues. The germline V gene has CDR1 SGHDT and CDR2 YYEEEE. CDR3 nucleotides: TGTGCCAGCAGCTCGCAGGGGTTGGGCAATCAGCCCCAGCATTTT. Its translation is CASSSQGLGNQPQHF.

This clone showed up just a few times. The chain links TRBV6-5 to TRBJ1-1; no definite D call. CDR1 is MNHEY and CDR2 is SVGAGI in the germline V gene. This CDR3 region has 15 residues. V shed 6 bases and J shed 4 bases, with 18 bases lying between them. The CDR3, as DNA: TGTGCCAGCAGGGACTGGACGGGCCTAGGCACTGAAGCTTTCTTT. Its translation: CASRDWTGLGTEAFF.

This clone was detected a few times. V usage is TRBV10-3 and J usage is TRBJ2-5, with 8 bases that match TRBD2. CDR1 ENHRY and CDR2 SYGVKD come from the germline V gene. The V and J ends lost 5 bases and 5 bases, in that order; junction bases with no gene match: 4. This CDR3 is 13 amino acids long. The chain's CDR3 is CAISLAGTETQYF. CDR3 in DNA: TGTGCCATCAGTTTAGCGGGAACGGAGACCCAGTACTTC.

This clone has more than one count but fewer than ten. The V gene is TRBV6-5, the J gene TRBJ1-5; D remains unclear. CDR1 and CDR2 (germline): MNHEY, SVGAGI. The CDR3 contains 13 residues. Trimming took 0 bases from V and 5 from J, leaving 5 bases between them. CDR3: CASSYSGDQPQHF. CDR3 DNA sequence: TGTGCCAGCAGTTACTCGGGAGATCAGCCCCAGCATTTT.

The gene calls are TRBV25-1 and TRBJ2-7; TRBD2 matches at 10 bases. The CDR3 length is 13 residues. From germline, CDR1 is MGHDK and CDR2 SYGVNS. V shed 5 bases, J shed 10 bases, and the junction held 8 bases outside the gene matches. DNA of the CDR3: TGTGCCAGCAGTCAACTAGCGGGGCAACCACAGTACTTC. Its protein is CASSQLAGQPQYF.

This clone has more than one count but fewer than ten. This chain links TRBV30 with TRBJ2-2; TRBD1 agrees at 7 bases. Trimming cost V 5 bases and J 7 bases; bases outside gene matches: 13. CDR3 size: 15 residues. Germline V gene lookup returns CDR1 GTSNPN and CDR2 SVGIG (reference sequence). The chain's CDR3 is CAWWDSGARGGELFF. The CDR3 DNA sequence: TGTGCCTGGTGGGACAGTGGGGCTCGGGGCGGGGAGCTGTTTTTT.

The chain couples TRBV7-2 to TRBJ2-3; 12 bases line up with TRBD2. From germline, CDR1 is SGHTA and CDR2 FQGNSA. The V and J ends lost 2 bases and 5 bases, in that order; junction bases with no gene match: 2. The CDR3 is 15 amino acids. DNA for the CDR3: TGTGCCAGCAGCTTATGGACTAGCGGGGAAGATACGCAGTATTTT. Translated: CASSLWTSGEDTQYF.

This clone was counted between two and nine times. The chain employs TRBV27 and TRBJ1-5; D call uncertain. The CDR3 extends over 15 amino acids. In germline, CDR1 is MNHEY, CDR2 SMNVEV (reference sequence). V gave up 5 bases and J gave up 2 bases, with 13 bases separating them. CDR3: CASSERAGGNQPQHF. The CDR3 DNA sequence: TGTGCCAGCAGTGAGAGGGCGGGAGGCAATCAGCCCCAGCATTTT.

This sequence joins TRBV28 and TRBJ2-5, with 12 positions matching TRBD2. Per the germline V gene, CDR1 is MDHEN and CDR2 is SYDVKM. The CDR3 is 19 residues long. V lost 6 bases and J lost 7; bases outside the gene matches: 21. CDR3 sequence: CASSPGGLAGPRRDGTQYF. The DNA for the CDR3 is TGTGCCAGCAGCCCGGGTGGACTAGCGGGGCCCCGACGCGACGGGACCCAGTACTTC.

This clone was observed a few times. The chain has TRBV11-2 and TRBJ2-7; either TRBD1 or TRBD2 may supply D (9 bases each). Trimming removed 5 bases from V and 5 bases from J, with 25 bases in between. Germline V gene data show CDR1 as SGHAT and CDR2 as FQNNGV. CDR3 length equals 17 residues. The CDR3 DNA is TGTGCCAGCAGCGGACAGGGGATAGCGGGAGTGGCCCACGAGCAGTACTTC. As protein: CASSGQGIAGVAHEQYF. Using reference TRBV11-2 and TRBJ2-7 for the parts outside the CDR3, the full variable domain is EAGVAQSPRYKIIEKRQSVAFWCNPISGHATLYWYQQILGQGPKLLIQFQNNGVVDDSQLPKDRFSAERLKGVDSTLKIQPAKLEDSAVYLCASSGQGIAGVAHEQYFGPGTRLTVT.

In DNA, the CDR3 is TGCGCCAGCAGCCAAGCAGGGGGGCACACAGATACGCAGTATTTT. This sequence encodes CASSQAGGHTDTQYF. The chain is built from TRBV4-3 and TRBJ2-3; possible D gene TRBD1, 7 bases. Trimming removed 1 base from V and 2 bases from J, with 10 bases in between. The germline CDR1 and CDR2 sequences are LGHNA and YSLEER. CDR3 length: 15 amino acids.

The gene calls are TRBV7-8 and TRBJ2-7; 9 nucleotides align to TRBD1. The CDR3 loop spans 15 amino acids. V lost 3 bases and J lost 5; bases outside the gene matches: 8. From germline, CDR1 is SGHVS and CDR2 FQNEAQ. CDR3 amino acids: CASSLTGTGLNEQYF. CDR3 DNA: TGTGCCAGCAGCTTGACGGGGACAGGGCTGAACGAGCAGTACTTC. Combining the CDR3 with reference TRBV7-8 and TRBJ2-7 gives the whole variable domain GAGVSQSPRYKVAKRGQDVALRCDPISGHVSLFWYQQALGQGPEFLTYFQNEAQLDKSGLPSDRFFAERPEGSVSTLKIQRTQQEDSAVYLCASSLTGTGLNEQYFGPGTRLTVT.

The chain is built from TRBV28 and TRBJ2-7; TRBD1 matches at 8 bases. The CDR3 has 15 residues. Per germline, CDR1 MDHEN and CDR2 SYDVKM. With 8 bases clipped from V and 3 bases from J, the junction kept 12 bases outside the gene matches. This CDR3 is CASSEPGQVNYEQYF. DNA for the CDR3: TGTGCCAGCTCGGAACCGGGACAGGTAAACTACGAGCAGTACTTC.

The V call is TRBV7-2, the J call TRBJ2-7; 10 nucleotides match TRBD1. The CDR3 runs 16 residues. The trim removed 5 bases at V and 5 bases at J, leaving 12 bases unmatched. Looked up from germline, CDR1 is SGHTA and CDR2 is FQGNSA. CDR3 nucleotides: TGTGCCAGCAGCCCACCTCCGGGACAGGGGCCCCACGAGCAGTACTTC. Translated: CASSPPPGQGPHEQYF.

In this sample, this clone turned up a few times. CDR3 bases: TGCGCCAGCAGCTCGGGGGAGGGACTAGGTAGCGTGAATGAGCAGTTCTTC. Protein product: CASSSGEGLGSVNEQFF. The chain joins TRBV5-1 to TRBJ2-1; 8 positions match TRBD2. J was trimmed by 7 bases and V by 3 bases; bases with no gene match: 15. CDR3 length: 17 amino acids. The germline V gene encodes CDR1 SGHRS and CDR2 YFSETQ.

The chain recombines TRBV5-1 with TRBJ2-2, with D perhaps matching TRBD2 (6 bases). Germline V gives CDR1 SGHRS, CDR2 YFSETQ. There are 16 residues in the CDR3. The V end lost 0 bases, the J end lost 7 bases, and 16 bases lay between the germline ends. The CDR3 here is CASSLDKGTLGGELFF. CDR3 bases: TGCGCCAGCAGCTTGGATAAGGGGACTTTAGGCGGGGAGCTGTTTTTT.

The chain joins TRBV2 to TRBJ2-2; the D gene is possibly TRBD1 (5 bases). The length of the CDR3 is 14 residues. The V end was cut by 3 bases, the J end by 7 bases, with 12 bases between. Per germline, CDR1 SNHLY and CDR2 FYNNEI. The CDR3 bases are TGTGCCAGCAGTGATCAGGGTTCCGACGGGGAGCTGTTTTTT. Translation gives CASSDQGSDGELFF.

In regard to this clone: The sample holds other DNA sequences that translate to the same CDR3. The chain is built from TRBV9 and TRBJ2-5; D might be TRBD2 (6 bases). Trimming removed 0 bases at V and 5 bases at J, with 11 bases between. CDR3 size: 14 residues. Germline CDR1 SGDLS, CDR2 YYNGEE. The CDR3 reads CASSVEGAGETQYF. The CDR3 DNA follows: TGTGCCAGCAGCGTAGAAGGGGCGGGGGAGACCCAGTACTTC.

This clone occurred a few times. CDR3 protein: CASSVSGGNTGELFF. In nucleotides, the CDR3 is TGCGCCAGCAGCGTTAGCGGAGGGAACACCGGGGAGCTGTTTTTT. This sequence joins TRBV5-1 and TRBJ2-2; maybe TRBD2 (6 bases). Germline V gives CDR1 SGHRS, CDR2 YFSETQ. V was pared by 4 bases and J by 1 base, with 11 bases between. The CDR3 sequence is 15 residues long.

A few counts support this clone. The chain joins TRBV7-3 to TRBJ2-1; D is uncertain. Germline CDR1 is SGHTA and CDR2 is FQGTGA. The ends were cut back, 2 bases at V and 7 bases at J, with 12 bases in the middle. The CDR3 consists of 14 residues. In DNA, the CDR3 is TGTGCCAGCAGCTTAGAGTCAGGCCGGAATGAGCAGTTCTTC. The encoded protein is CASSLESGRNEQFF.

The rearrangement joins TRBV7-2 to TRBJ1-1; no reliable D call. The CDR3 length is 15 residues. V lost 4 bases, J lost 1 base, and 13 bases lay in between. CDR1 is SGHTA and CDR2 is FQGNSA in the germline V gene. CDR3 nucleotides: TGTGCCAGCAGCTCCATCCCGGGAGGGAACACTGAAGCTTTCTTT. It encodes CASSSIPGGNTEAFF.

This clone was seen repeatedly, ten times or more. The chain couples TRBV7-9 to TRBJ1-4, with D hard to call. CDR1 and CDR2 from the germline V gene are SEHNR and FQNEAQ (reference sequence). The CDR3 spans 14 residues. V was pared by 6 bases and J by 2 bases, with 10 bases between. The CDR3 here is CASSRYGTNEKLFF. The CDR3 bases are TGTGCCAGCAGTCGATACGGTACTAATGAAAAACTGTTTTTT.

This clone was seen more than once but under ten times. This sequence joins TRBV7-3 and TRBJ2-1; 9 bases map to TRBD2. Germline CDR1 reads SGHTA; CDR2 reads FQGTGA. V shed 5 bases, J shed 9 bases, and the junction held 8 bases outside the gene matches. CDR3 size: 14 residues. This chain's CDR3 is CASSPRRGGREQFF. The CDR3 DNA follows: TGTGCCAGCAGCCCTAGGCGGGGGGGCCGTGAGCAGTTCTTC.

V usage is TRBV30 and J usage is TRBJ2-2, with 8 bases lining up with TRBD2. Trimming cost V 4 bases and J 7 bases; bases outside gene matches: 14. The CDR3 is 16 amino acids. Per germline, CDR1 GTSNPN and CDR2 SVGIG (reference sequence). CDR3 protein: CAWTGAERELSGELFF. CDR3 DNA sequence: TGTGCCTGGACTGGGGCTGAGCGGGAGTTGAGCGGGGAGCTGTTTTTT.

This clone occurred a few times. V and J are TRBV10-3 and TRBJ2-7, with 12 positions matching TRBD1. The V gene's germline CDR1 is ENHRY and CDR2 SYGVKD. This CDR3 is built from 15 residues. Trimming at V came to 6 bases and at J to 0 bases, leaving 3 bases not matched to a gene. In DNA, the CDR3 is TGTGCCATCAGGCCGGGACAGGGGGCCTCCTACGAGCAGTACTTC. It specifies CAIRPGQGASYEQYF.